The 17 T cell receptor beta chains below all came from one sample that was sequenced in a study of neoadjuvant anti-PD-1 for oral cavity cancer. Produced via immunoSEQ multiplex PCR; TCRdb's table is partial and in-frame only. The sample yields approximately 74,000 clones, under 90% seen once. Source: PBMCs, taken before nivolumab (anti-PD-1) treatment. Source of these receptors: a person aged 40 to 85 with oral cavity squamous cell carcinoma.

V usage is TRBV6-6 and J usage is TRBJ2-1; 8 nucleotides line up with TRBD1. CDR1 MNHNY and CDR2 SVGAGI come from the germline V gene (reference sequence). After removal of 11 bases from V and 0 bases from J, the junction contained 9 bases not matched to a gene. The CDR3 has 15 residues. Here the CDR3 DNA reads TGTGCCGGATCCTACAGGGGGAGCTCCTACAATGAGCAGTTCTTC. Translating gives CAGSYRGSSYNEQFF.

The CDR3, as DNA: TGTGCCAGCAACGGAGTGGTAAGGGACGAGCAGTACTTC. It is translated as CASNGVVRDEQYF. The V and J genes are TRBV6-5 and TRBJ2-7; D remains unclear. The CDR3 runs 13 residues. The V end lost 7 bases, the J end lost 5 bases, and 15 bases lay between the germline ends. Germline V gene data show CDR1 as MNHEY and CDR2 as SVGAGI.

This rearrangement joins TRBV29-1 to TRBJ2-1, with TRBD1 matching 11 bases. J lost 9 bases, V lost 5 bases, and 6 bases had no gene match. CDR1 is SQVTM, CDR2 ANQGSEA, per germline. This CDR3 region has 13 residues. CDR3 DNA: TGCAGCGTTACGGACAGGGGGCAGGGTGAGCAGTTCTTC. Amino acid sequence: CSVTDRGQGEQFF.

The chain has TRBV11-2 and TRBJ2-5; no firm D call. This CDR3 contains 14 residues. CDR1 SGHAT and CDR2 FQNNGV come from the germline V gene. V dropped 2 bases and J dropped 4 bases, with 11 bases sitting between them. The CDR3 loop reads CASSLHLTRETQYF. The CDR3 bases are TGTGCCAGCAGCTTACACCTGACGAGAGAGACCCAGTACTTC.

The chain couples TRBV20-1 to TRBJ2-1; D tentatively fits TRBD1 or TRBD2 (5 bases each). The germline V gene encodes CDR1 DFQATT and CDR2 SNEGSKA (reference sequence). The V end was cut by 5 bases, the J end by 8 bases, with 10 bases between. The length of the CDR3 is 11 residues. The chain's CDR3 is CSAGTSYEQFF. CDR3 nucleotide sequence: TGCAGTGCTGGGACCTCTTATGAGCAGTTCTTC.

The CDR3 here is CASSFADRRYGYTF. The CDR3 DNA is TGTGCCAGCAGCTTCGCGGACAGACGCTATGGCTACACCTTC. This chain joins TRBV7-9 and TRBJ1-2; the D gene is possibly TRBD1 (6 bases). Trimming shortened V by 3 bases and J by 4 bases, and 12 bases separated the two germline ends. Germline-derived CDR1 and CDR2 are SEHNR and FQNEAQ (reference sequence). The CDR3 consists of 14 residues.

J is TRBJ1-5 and V is TRBV7-2; D is perhaps TRBD1 (5 bases). CDR1 is SGHTA, CDR2 FQGNSA, per germline. The CDR3 runs 16 residues. The ends were cut back, 5 bases at V and 6 bases at J, with 20 bases in the middle. CDR3 DNA sequence: TGTGCCAGCAGCCCCTATGTGCAGGGACTGGGTCAGCCCCAGCATTTT. It translates to CASSPYVQGLGQPQHF.

CDR3 residues: CASSLLGTRGADTQYF. CDR3 sequence (DNA): TGTGCCAGCAGTCTTCTAGGGACCCGCGGGGCAGATACGCAGTATTTT. The chain is built from TRBV28 and TRBJ2-3; D is possibly TRBD2 (6 bases). Germline loops: CDR1 MDHEN, CDR2 SYDVKM. V lost 5 bases, J lost 4 bases, and 19 bases lay in between. The CDR3 extends over 16 amino acids.

V and J are TRBV5-6 and TRBJ2-6; the D gene is possibly TRBD2 (5 bases). Trimming took off 0 bases at V and 2 bases at J, with 6 bases between the two ends. In germline, CDR1 is SGHDT, CDR2 YYEEEE. The CDR3 totals 15 residues. The CDR3: CASSLAGTGANVLTF. DNA for the CDR3: TGTGCCAGCAGCTTGGCGGGGACTGGGGCCAACGTCCTGACTTTC.

A note on this clone: Germline and junction disagree at one end, which may indicate a read error. V usage is TRBV4-2 and J usage is TRBJ2-3; maybe TRBD1 (5 bases). The CDR3 contains 14 residues. Germline-derived CDR1 and CDR2 are LGHNA and YNFKEQ. The CDR3 protein is CASSQTGASDAQYF. CDR3 in DNA: TGTGCCAGCAGCCAGACTGGGGCGTCAGATGCGCAGTATTTT.

The V and J genes are TRBV5-1 and TRBJ2-1, with 8 nucleotides matching TRBD1. This CDR3 region has 11 residues. Germline CDR1 is SGHRS and CDR2 is YFSETQ. Trimming removed 3 bases from V and 12 bases from J; junction bases left unmatched: 2. CDR3 sequence (DNA): TGCGCCAGCAGCTCCACAGGGGGGCAGTTCTTC. It is translated as CASSSTGGQFF.

The V gene is TRBV6-6, the J gene TRBJ2-2, with 8 positions matching TRBD2. The CDR3 totals 15 residues. The V and J ends lost 2 bases and 3 bases, in that order; junction bases with no gene match: 2. From germline, CDR1 is MNHNY and CDR2 SVGAGI (reference sequence). CDR3: CASSYAGGDTGELFF. The CDR3 nucleotides are TGTGCCAGCAGTTACGCGGGAGGCGACACCGGGGAGCTGTTTTTT.

Written as DNA, the CDR3 is TGCGCCAGCAGCTTGGGACAGGCTATGAACACTGAAGCTTTCTTT. It codes for CASSLGQAMNTEAFF. The chain combines TRBV5-1 with TRBJ1-1; the D gene is possibly TRBD1 (6 bases). Per the germline V gene, CDR1 is SGHRS and CDR2 is YFSETQ. The length of the CDR3 is 15 residues. V was shortened by 0 bases and J by 0 bases, with 9 bases between the two germline ends.

The chain uses TRBV7-8 and TRBJ1-5; D is ambiguous. The CDR3 consists of 15 residues. Trimming stripped 2 bases from V and 0 bases from J, with 8 bases between. Germline CDR1 reads SGHVS; CDR2 reads FQNEAQ. CDR3 nucleotide sequence: TGTGCCAGCAGCTTACGGTTGGATAGCAATCAGCCCCAGCATTTT. Translating it yields CASSLRLDSNQPQHF.

This clone was seen a single time. This chain connects TRBV20-1 to TRBJ2-7; D might be TRBD2 (6 bases). V lost 6 bases and J lost 3, with 9 bases in between. CDR1 and CDR2 from the germline V gene are DFQATT and SNEGSKA (reference sequence). This CDR3 is 11 amino acids long. CDR3 DNA: TGCAGTGCCATGACTAGCTACGAGCAGTACTTC. It yields the protein CSAMTSYEQYF.

The genes are TRBV10-3 and TRBJ2-7; 7 bases align to TRBD2. This CDR3 has 17 amino acids. With V trimmed by 7 bases and J by 3 bases, 18 bases remained unmatched. The germline CDR1 and CDR2 sequences are ENHRY and SYGVKD. Written as DNA, the CDR3 is TGTGCCATCACCACTATATGGGGGAGGGTCTGCCTCTACGAGCAGTACTTC. Its translation is CAITTIWGRVCLYEQYF.

This chain connects TRBV30 to TRBJ2-3; perhaps TRBD1 as D (6 bases). With 3 bases removed from V and 6 bases from J, the gap between germline ends came to 10 bases. The CDR3 is 12 amino acids. Germline CDR1 reads GTSNPN; CDR2 reads SVGIG (reference sequence). The CDR3, as DNA: TGTGCCTGGAGCAGGGGCAGCGATACGCAGTATTTT. As protein: CAWSRGSDTQYF.